The clone carrying this T cell receptor beta chain was detected ten times or more. Construction of the TCRbeta library involved unique molecular identifiers. In TCRdb, the PCR reads were re-called with MiXCR into one record per CDR3 protein. The data hold 450,000 to 600,000 distinct CDR3 sequences, with roughly 13% observed a single time. There are 12 residues in the CDR3. Germline V gives CDR1 KGHSH, CDR2 LQKENI. V lost 3 bases to trimming and J lost 5 bases, with 7 bases between them. The data were taken from a study of T-cell reconstitution after alpha-beta-depleted transplantation in children. This receptor was obtained from a male patient aged 5 to 17 who had a stem cell transplant for acute myeloid leukemia, so the T cells may come from the graft donor. This sequence joins TRBV18 and TRBJ2-5, with D perhaps matching TRBD2 (5 bases). The sequencing used PBMCs, mostly from graft donor cells, collected 360 days after TCRalphabeta/CD19-depleted stem cell transplant. CDR3 coding DNA: TGTGCCAGCTCACCGCAGCGGGAGACCCAGTACTTC. Translated, it gives CASSPQRETQYF.